This T cell receptor (beta chain) was sequenced in a study of blood T cell repertoires in COVID-19. Across the study: Donors in the United States, Italy and Spain gave samples during acute or convalescent COVID-19. T cells, B-cell-depleted T cells, or PBMCs provided the cDNA or gDNA that served as material.

Germline trimming cut 3 bases from V and 0 bases from J; bases unmatched to any gene: 5. The CDR3 sequence is 17 residues long. Looked up from germline, CDR1 is KGHSH and CDR2 is LQKENI. Original processing methods: Nucleated cell number was recorded as an estimate derived from reference gene primer amplification. Only in-frame clones appear in the TCRdb table, and some are missing; sequencing was by immunoSEQ multiplex PCR. That table furnishes V, J and clone size, whereas the DNA furnished D and trimming. Of about 670,000 clones detected, 85% to 90% appear once; the ten largest clones hold under 0.3%.

This clonotype was obtained from a woman between 18 and 29 years old with acute or convalescent COVID-19. The sequenced sample was peripheral blood. J is TRBJ1-6 and V is TRBV18; 7 bases are shared with TRBD1. This chain's CDR3 is CASSPPGGYSYNSPLHF. CDR3 sequence (DNA): TGTGCCAGCTCACCGCCAGGGGGGTACTCCTATAATTCACCCCTCCACTTT.